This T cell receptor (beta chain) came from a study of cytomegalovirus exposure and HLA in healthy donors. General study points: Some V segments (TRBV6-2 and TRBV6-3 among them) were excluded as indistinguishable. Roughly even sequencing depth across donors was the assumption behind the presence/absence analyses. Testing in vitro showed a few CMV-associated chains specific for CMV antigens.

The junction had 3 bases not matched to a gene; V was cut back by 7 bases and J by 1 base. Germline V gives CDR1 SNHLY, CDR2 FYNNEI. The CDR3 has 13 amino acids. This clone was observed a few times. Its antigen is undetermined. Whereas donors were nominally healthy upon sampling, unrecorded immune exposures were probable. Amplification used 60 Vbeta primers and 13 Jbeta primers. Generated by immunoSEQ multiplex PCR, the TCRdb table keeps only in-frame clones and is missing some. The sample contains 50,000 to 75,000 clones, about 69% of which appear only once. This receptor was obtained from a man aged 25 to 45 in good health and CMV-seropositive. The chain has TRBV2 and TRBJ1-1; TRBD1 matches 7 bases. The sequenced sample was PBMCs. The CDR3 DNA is TGTGCCAGCACCGGACAGGAGAACACTGAAGCTTTCTTT. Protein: CASTGQENTEAFF. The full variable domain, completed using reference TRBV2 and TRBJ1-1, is EPEVTQTPSHQVTQMGQEVILRCVPISNHLYFYWYRQILGQKVEFLVSFYNNEISEKSEIFDDQFSVERPDGSNFTLKIRSTKLEDSAMYFCASTGQENTEAFFGQGTRLTVV.